The 10 T cell receptor beta chains below all came from one sample that was sequenced in a study of cytomegalovirus exposure and HLA in healthy donors. This PCR relied on a set of 60 Vbeta primers and 13 Jbeta primers. Some clones are missing from TCRdb's copy, which holds only in-frame ones; the method was immunoSEQ multiplex PCR. The sample has some 95,000 clones, roughly 71% seen once. Input material: PBMCs. The receptor set was obtained from a woman in her late teens or twenties in good health and CMV-seropositive.

V is TRBV27 and J is TRBJ2-1, with 7 bases identical to TRBD2. The CDR3 spans 13 residues. Germline CDR1 and CDR2: MNHEY and SMNVEV (reference sequence). V lost 2 bases to trimming and J lost 9 bases; unmatched junction nucleotides: 4. CDR3 sequence: CASSLPGRAEQFF. Here the CDR3 DNA reads TGTGCCAGCAGTTTACCGGGGAGGGCTGAGCAGTTCTTC.

The genes are TRBV6-6 and TRBJ1-1; TRBD1 might be the D (6 bases). Deletions cut 5 bases from V and 1 base from J, with 11 bases between. The CDR3 is made up of 14 amino acids. Looked up from germline, CDR1 is MNHNY and CDR2 is SVGAGI (reference sequence). The CDR3, as DNA: TGTGCCAGCAGTCAGATGACAGGGAACACTGAAGCTTTCTTT. Residues: CASSQMTGNTEAFF.

The chain links TRBV4-3 to TRBJ1-6, with 10 nucleotides matching TRBD1. J gave up 10 bases and V 3 bases, and 9 bases lay outside the gene matches. Germline V gene sequence: CDR1 LGHNA, CDR2 YSLEER. The CDR3 has 16 residues. The CDR3 DNA follows: TGCGCCAGCAGCCAGTCCCGGGCGGGACAGGGGTCACCCCTCCACTTT. It translates to CASSQSRAGQGSPLHF.

V is TRBV28 and J is TRBJ2-5; 9 nucleotides match TRBD2. Germline assignment: CDR1 MDHEN and CDR2 SYDVKM. This CDR3 is 15 amino acids long. V gave up 3 bases and J gave up 5 bases; unmatched junction bases: 7. CDR3 sequence (DNA): TGTGCCAGCAGTTTTACCGGACTAGCGTCGGAGACCCAGTACTTC. It specifies CASSFTGLASETQYF. The whole variable domain, filled in from reference TRBV28 and TRBJ2-5, reads DVKVTQSSRYLVKRTGEKVFLECVQDMDHENMFWYRQDPGLGLRLIYFSYDVKMKEKGDIPEGYSVSREKKERFSLILESASTNQTSMYLCASSFTGLASETQYFGPGTRLLVL.

This clone was counted between two and nine times. This chain uses TRBV11-3 with TRBJ2-1; no clear D gene. Germline V gene data show CDR1 as SGHNT and CDR2 as YENEEA. V lost 8 bases and J lost 0, with 8 bases in between. The CDR3 is 13 residues long. This CDR3 reads CASASSSYNEQFF. The CDR3 DNA reads TGTGCCAGCGCCTCCAGCTCCTACAATGAGCAGTTCTTC.

The V call is TRBV5-4, the J call TRBJ1-1; no clear D. Germline V gene data show CDR1 as SGHNT and CDR2 as YYREEE (reference sequence). CDR3 size: 15 residues. Trimming took 3 bases from V and 5 from J, leaving 17 bases between them. The CDR3 loop is CASSSIAGRWTEAFF. The CDR3 DNA reads TGTGCCAGCAGCTCCATTGCGGGGAGGTGGACTGAAGCTTTCTTT.

CDR3 sequence (DNA): TGCGCCAGCAGCCGGGGGACTGTTAACTATGGCTACACCTTC. This encodes CASSRGTVNYGYTF. The chain links TRBV4-1 to TRBJ1-2, with D perhaps matching TRBD1 (5 bases). This CDR3 has 14 residues. Germline-derived CDR1 and CDR2 are MGHRA and YSYEKL. The V and J ends lost 4 bases and 1 base respectively, with 10 bases between them.

The chain combines TRBV15 with TRBJ2-2; TRBD2 might be the D (7 bases). Trimming pared 3 bases from V and 0 bases from J, leaving 8 bases between. From germline, CDR1 is LNHNV and CDR2 YYDKDF (reference sequence). This CDR3 region has 15 residues. The CDR3 loop reads CATSSGGPNTGELFF. As DNA, the CDR3 is TGTGCCACCAGCAGCGGGGGGCCGAACACCGGGGAGCTGTTTTTT.

CDR3 sequence reads: CASSESGTSNQPQHF. In DNA form, the CDR3 reads TGTGCCAGCAGTGAATCGGGAACTAGCAATCAGCCCCAGCATTTT. The rearrangement links TRBV6-1 to TRBJ1-5; D unclear. Per the germline V gene, CDR1 is MNHNS and CDR2 is SASEGT. The ends were cut back, 2 bases at V and 0 bases at J, with 8 bases in the middle. The CDR3 has 15 residues.

This clone was picked up a small number of times. The rearrangement joins TRBV7-2 to TRBJ1-3; 8 bases agree with TRBD1. V lost 5 bases, J lost 3 bases, and 6 bases stayed unmatched. Germline V gives CDR1 SGHTA, CDR2 FQGNSA. CDR3 length: 15 amino acids. CDR3 in amino acids: CASSLRQGSGNTIYF. CDR3 nucleotides: TGTGCCAGCAGCCTTAGACAGGGGAGTGGAAACACCATATATTTT.